These 21 T cell receptor beta chains were all obtained from the same sample, sequenced in a study of cytomegalovirus exposure and HLA in healthy donors. It was with 60 Vbeta and 13 Jbeta primers that the PCR ran. Profiling relied on immunoSEQ multiplex PCR, and the TCRdb table lists in-frame clones only, not all of them. The sample gives roughly 150,000 clones, 75% of which show up once; around 3% is in the top ten. Source material: PBMCs. These receptors came from a woman aged 50 to 60 in good health and CMV-seropositive.

The chain recombines TRBV5-1 with TRBJ2-7; 14 nucleotides agree with TRBD2. CDR3 length equals 16 residues. In germline, CDR1 is SGHRS, CDR2 YFSETQ. V lost 0 bases and J lost 9; bases outside the gene matches: 8. This chain's CDR3 is CASSLGGTSGGTPQYF. Here the CDR3 DNA reads TGCGCCAGCAGCTTGGGTGGGACTAGCGGGGGCACCCCGCAGTACTTC.

This chain joins TRBV2 and TRBJ1-1; D not resolved. Between the trimmed V and J ends, which lost 4 bases and 11 bases, there was a span of 14 bases. Germline lookup yields CDR1 SNHLY and CDR2 FYNNEI. The CDR3 runs to 12 residues. CDR3 DNA: TGTGCCAGCAGTGTAGTTAATGCCTACGCTTTCTTT. Its protein is CASSVVNAYAFF.

This chain links TRBV19 with TRBJ1-2; D call uncertain. The CDR3 is made up of 14 amino acids. The germline V gene encodes CDR1 LNHDA and CDR2 SQIVND (reference sequence). The V and J ends lost 3 bases and 3 bases respectively, with 11 bases between them. The CDR3 nucleotides read TGTGCCAGTAGTATCCGAGGGCCGGACTATGGCTACACCTTC. It translates to CASSIRGPDYGYTF.

This clone was recorded once. The V call is TRBV6-1, the J call TRBJ2-7; 8 nucleotides align to TRBD1. The V segment lost 6 bases and the J segment 3 bases; nucleotides outside the gene matches: 7. Germline V gene data show CDR1 as MNHNS and CDR2 as SASEGT. The CDR3 length is 14 residues. The DNA of the CDR3 is TGTGCCAGCAGAGACGGACAGGGCTTCTACGAGCAGTACTTC. Translated: CASRDGQGFYEQYF.

This clone appeared once. The V call is TRBV10-1, the J call TRBJ2-7; weak D call: TRBD1 (6 bases). Germline V gene lookup returns CDR1 WNHNN and CDR2 SYGVQD (reference sequence). Trimming removed 4 bases from V and 3 bases from J, with 10 bases in between. The length of the CDR3 is 13 residues. CDR3 residues: CASSAGQNYEQYF. The CDR3 DNA is TGCGCCAGCAGTGCCGGACAGAACTACGAGCAGTACTTC.

In the case of this clone: The same CDR3 arises from other DNA sequences in this sample as well. This chain joins TRBV27 and TRBJ1-1; 7 positions agree with TRBD1. Germline values: CDR1 MNHEY, CDR2 SMNVEV (reference sequence). The CDR3 has 14 residues. The V segment lost 6 bases and the J segment 2 bases; nucleotides outside the gene matches: 6. CDR3 coding DNA: TGTGCCAGCAGCCTAAGACAGGGAAACACTGAAGCTTTCTTT. This sequence encodes CASSLRQGNTEAFF.

This sequence joins TRBV5-1 and TRBJ2-1; 8 bases agree with TRBD2. J gave up 9 bases and V 3 bases, and 14 bases lay outside the gene matches. Germline V lookup: CDR1 SGHRS, CDR2 YFSETQ. This CDR3 has 16 amino acids. In DNA, the CDR3 is TGCGCCAGCAGCTCTCTTATCGGGGGGGCTTCCAGTGAGCAGTTCTTC. As protein: CASSSLIGGASSEQFF.

The chain links TRBV18 to TRBJ2-4; D may be TRBD1 (5 bases). The germline V gene has CDR1 KGHSH and CDR2 LQKENI. Trimming shortened V by 5 bases and J by 8 bases, and 16 bases separated the two germline ends. This CDR3 contains 14 residues. Here the CDR3 DNA reads TGTGCCAGCTCATTACAGAGCAGGGATGACATTCAGTACTTC. Amino acids: CASSLQSRDDIQYF.

The V call is TRBV27, the J call TRBJ1-2, with D possibly TRBD1 on 5 matching bases. Germline V gives CDR1 MNHEY, CDR2 SMNVEV (reference sequence). There are 15 residues in the CDR3. Trimming stripped 3 bases from V and 2 bases from J, with 13 bases between. Here the CDR3 reads CASSFGSGLNYGYTF. The CDR3 nucleotides read TGTGCCAGCAGTTTTGGTTCAGGGTTAAACTATGGCTACACCTTC.

This chain connects TRBV4-1 to TRBJ1-5; D remains unclear. There are 13 residues in the CDR3. Germline assignment: CDR1 MGHRA and CDR2 YSYEKL. V was clipped by 4 bases and J by 4 bases, with 8 bases between them. DNA for the CDR3: TGCGCCAGCAGCCCAACGGGTAATCAGCCCCAGCATTTT. As protein: CASSPTGNQPQHF.

This chain connects TRBV5-1 to TRBJ1-2, with D perhaps matching TRBD1 (5 bases). Germline V lookup: CDR1 SGHRS, CDR2 YFSETQ. CDR3 length: 15 amino acids. V was shortened by 5 bases and J by 7 bases, with 21 bases between the two germline ends. Here the CDR3 reads CASRMAIGGNSGYTF. The CDR3 DNA sequence: TGCGCCAGCAGAATGGCGATCGGGGGGAACAGTGGCTACACCTTC.

The rearrangement uses TRBV2 and TRBJ1-6, with D maybe TRBD1 (5 bases). The CDR3 has 14 residues. V dropped 5 bases and J dropped 8 bases, with 13 bases sitting between them. CDR1 is SNHLY and CDR2 is FYNNEI in the germline V gene. For the CDR3, the DNA is TGTGCCAGCAGTCGGGAGGGGAAAGATTCACCCCTCCACTTT. It encodes CASSREGKDSPLHF.

The chain recombines TRBV19 with TRBJ1-4, with TRBD1 as a possible D gene (6 bases). CDR1 LNHDA and CDR2 SQIVND come from the germline V gene (reference sequence). The length of the CDR3 is 13 residues. The V end lost 4 bases, the J end lost 7 bases, and 10 bases lay between the germline ends. The CDR3 sequence is CASSTTDSEKLFF. In DNA form, the CDR3 reads TGTGCCAGTAGTACGACGGACAGTGAAAAACTGTTTTTT.

This rearrangement joins TRBV5-1 to TRBJ2-5, with a tentative D call TRBD2 (5 bases). The J call is in doubt because the DNA end fits TRBJ2-7 better. The CDR3 runs 13 residues. Per the germline V gene, CDR1 is SGHRS and CDR2 is YFSETQ. The CDR3: CASSFGDGYEQYF. CDR3 DNA sequence: TGCGCCAGCAGCTTCGGGGATGGGTACGAGCAGTACTTC.

The chain carries TRBV28 and TRBJ2-7; 9 bases are a match to TRBD1. This CDR3 has 15 residues. The V segment lost 4 bases and the J segment 3 bases; nucleotides outside the gene matches: 7. Per germline, CDR1 MDHEN and CDR2 SYDVKM. The CDR3 loop is CASSSAGTGSYEQYF. CDR3 nucleotides: TGTGCCAGCAGTTCCGCCGGGACAGGGAGCTACGAGCAGTACTTC. The entire variable domain, with the rest obtained from reference TRBV28 and TRBJ2-7, is as follows: DVKVTQSSRYLVKRTGEKVFLECVQDMDHENMFWYRQDPGLGLRLIYFSYDVKMKEKGDIPEGYSVSREKKERFSLILESASTNQTSMYLCASSSAGTGSYEQYFGPGTRLTVT.

V usage is TRBV5-4 and J usage is TRBJ2-5; D is uncertain. Trimming removed 1 base from V and 2 bases from J, with 9 bases in between. This CDR3 comprises 14 residues. The germline V gene has CDR1 SGHNT and CDR2 YYREEE (reference sequence). CDR3 DNA: TGTGCCAGCAGCTTGCCAGGCCTGCAAGAGACCCAGTACTTC. Translation gives CASSLPGLQETQYF.

The V gene is TRBV10-1, the J gene TRBJ2-2, with 14 bases lining up with TRBD2. Germline values: CDR1 WNHNN, CDR2 SYGVQD (reference sequence). CDR3 length equals 19 residues. The V segment lost 6 bases and the J segment 2 bases; nucleotides outside the gene matches: 11. The CDR3 DNA reads TGCGCCAGCAGCGGGGGACTAGCGGGGGCCGAAATTAACACCGGGGAGCTGTTTTTT. It specifies CASSGGLAGAEINTGELFF.

The V and J genes are TRBV7-9 and TRBJ1-1; D ambiguous. The CDR3 contains 15 residues. Germline values: CDR1 SEHNR, CDR2 FQNEAQ (reference sequence). The V end was cut by 5 bases, the J end by 1 base, with 14 bases between. For the CDR3, the DNA is TGTGCCAGCAGCCTCCAATATACTACGAACACTGAAGCTTTCTTT. Translation gives CASSLQYTTNTEAFF.

This clone was counted only a few times. The CDR3 sequence is CASSPGGPGTGELFF. In DNA, the CDR3 is TGTGCCAGCAGCCCCGGGGGGCCCGGGACCGGGGAGCTGTTTTTT. This chain connects TRBV7-3 to TRBJ2-2, with a possible D match to TRBD2 (7 bases). The CDR3 spans 15 residues. V lost 5 bases, J lost 5 bases, and 15 bases lay in between. Germline V lookup: CDR1 SGHTA, CDR2 FQGTGA.

The chain is built from TRBV29-1 and TRBJ1-1; TRBD1 matches 12 bases. The germline gives CDR1 SQVTM, CDR2 ANQGSEA. The V and J ends lost 7 bases and 3 bases, in that order; junction bases with no gene match: 15. The CDR3 length is 17 residues. The CDR3 here is CSGLLGTGGLLDTEAFF. For the CDR3, the DNA is TGCAGCGGCCTCCTTGGGACAGGGGGCTTGTTGGACACTGAAGCTTTCTTT.

This chain links TRBV5-1 with TRBJ2-3; D might be TRBD2 (6 bases). V was pared by 0 bases and J by 6 bases, with 14 bases between. Germline CDR1 and CDR2: SGHRS and YFSETQ. The CDR3 extends over 15 amino acids. The CDR3 spells CASSLGGVNSDTQYF. CDR3 sequence (DNA): TGCGCCAGCAGCTTGGGGGGGGTCAATTCGGATACGCAGTATTTT.